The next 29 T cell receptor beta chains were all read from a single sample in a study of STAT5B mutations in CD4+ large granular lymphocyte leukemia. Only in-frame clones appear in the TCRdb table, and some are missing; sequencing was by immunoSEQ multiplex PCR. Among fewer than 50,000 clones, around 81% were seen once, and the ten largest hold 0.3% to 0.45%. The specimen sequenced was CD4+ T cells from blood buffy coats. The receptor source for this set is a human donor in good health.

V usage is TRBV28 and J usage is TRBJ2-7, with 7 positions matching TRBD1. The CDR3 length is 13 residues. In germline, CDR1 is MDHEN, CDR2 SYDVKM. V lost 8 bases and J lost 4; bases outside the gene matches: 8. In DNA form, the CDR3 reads TGTGCCAGCGTAAAGACAGGGAAATACGAGCAGTACTTC. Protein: CASVKTGKYEQYF.

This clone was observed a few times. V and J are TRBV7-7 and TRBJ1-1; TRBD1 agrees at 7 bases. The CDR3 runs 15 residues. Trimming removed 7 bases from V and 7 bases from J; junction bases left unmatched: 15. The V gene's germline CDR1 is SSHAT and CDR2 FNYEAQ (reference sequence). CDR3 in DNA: TGTGCCAGCACCATTATGGGCCTCCGGGACAGTGAAGCTTTCTTT. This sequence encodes CASTIMGLRDSEAFF.

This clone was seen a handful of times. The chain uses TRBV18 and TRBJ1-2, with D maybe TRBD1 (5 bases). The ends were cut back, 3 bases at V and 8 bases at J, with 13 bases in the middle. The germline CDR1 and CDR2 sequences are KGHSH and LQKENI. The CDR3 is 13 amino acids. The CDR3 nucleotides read TGTGCCAGCTCACCCCAGGGATCGGAAGGCTACACCTTC. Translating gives CASSPQGSEGYTF.

As DNA, the CDR3 is TGTGCCAGTAGAACTTATTCACCCCTCCACTTT. This translates into CASRTYSPLHF. The gene calls are TRBV19 and TRBJ1-6; no firm D call. The CDR3 extends over 11 amino acids. Trimming removed 6 bases at V and 8 bases at J, with 5 bases between. CDR1 and CDR2 from the germline V gene are LNHDA and SQIVND (reference sequence).

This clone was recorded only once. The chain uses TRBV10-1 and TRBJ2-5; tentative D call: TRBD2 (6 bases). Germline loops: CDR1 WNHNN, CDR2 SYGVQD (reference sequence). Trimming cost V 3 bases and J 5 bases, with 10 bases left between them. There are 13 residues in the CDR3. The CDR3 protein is CASSDRRDETQYF. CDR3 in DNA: TGCGCCAGCAGTGACAGGCGGGATGAGACCCAGTACTTC.

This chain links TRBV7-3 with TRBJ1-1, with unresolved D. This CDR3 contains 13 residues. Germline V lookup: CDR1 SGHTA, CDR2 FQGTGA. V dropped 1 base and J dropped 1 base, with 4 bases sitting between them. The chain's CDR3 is CASSLNGNTEAFF. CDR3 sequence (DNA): TGTGCCAGCAGCTTAAACGGGAACACTGAAGCTTTCTTT.

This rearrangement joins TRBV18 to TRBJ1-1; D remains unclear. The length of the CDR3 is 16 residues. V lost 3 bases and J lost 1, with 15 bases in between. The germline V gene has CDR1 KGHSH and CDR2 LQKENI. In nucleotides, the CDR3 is TGTGCCAGCTCACCGGAGGGTGGTATAGGGAACACTGAAGCTTTCTTT. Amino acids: CASSPEGGIGNTEAFF.

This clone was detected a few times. The CDR3 region is CASSLSDGPTEAFF. The DNA of the CDR3 is TGTGCCAGCAGCTTATCTGACGGGCCCACTGAAGCTTTCTTT. J is TRBJ1-1 and V is TRBV7-9; D call uncertain. CDR3 length: 14 residues. In germline, CDR1 is SEHNR, CDR2 FQNEAQ (reference sequence). The ends were cut back, 2 bases at V and 4 bases at J, with 11 bases in the middle.

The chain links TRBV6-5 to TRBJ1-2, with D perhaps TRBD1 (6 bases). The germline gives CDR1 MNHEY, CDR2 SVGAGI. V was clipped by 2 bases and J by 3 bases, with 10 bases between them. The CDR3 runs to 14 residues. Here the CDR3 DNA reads TGTGCCAGCAGTTACGGGGGCTCAGACTATGGCTACACCTTC. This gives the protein CASSYGGSDYGYTF.

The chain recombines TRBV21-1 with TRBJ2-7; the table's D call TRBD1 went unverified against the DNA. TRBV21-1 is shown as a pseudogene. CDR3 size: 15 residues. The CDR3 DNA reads TGTGCCAGCAGCAAAGGGGGGACAGGGATCCACGAGCAGTACTTC. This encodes CASSKGGTGIHEQYF.

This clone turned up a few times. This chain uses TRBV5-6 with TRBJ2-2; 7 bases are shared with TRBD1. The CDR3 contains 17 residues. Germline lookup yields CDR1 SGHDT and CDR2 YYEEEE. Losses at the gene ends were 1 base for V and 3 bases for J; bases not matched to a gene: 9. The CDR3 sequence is CASSLKRGRLYTGELFF. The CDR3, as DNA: TGTGCCAGCAGCTTGAAAAGGGGGCGCTTATACACCGGGGAGCTGTTTTTT. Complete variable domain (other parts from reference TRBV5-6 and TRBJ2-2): DAGVTQSPTHLIKTRGQQVTLRCSPKSGHDTVSWYQQALGQGPQFIFQYYEEEERQRGNFPDRFSGHQFPNYSSELNVNALLLGDSALYLCASSLKRGRLYTGELFFGEGSRLTVL.

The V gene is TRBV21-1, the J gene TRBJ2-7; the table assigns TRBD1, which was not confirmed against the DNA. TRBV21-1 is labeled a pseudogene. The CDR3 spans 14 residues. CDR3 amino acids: CASSPWDRDYEQYF. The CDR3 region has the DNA TGTGCCAGCAGCCCGTGGGACAGGGACTACGAGCAGTACTTC.

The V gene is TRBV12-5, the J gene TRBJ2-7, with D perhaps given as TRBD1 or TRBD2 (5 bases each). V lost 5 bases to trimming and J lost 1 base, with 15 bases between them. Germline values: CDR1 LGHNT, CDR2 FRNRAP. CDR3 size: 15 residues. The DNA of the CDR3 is TGTGCTAGTGGTCCCGGAACTGAGGGGTCCTACGAGCAGTACTTC. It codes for CASGPGTEGSYEQYF.

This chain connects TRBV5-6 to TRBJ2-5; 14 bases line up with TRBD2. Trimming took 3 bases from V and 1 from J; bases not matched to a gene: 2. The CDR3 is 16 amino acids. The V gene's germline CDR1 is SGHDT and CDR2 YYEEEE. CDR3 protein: CASSWGLAGVQETQYF. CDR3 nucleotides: TGTGCCAGCAGCTGGGGACTAGCGGGGGTCCAAGAGACCCAGTACTTC.

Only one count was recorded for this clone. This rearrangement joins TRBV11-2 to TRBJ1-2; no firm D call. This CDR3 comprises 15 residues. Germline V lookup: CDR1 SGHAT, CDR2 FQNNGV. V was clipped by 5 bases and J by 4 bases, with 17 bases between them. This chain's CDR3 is CASSPLPGGSYGYTF. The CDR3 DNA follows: TGTGCCAGCAGCCCACTCCCTGGTGGGAGCTATGGCTACACCTTC.

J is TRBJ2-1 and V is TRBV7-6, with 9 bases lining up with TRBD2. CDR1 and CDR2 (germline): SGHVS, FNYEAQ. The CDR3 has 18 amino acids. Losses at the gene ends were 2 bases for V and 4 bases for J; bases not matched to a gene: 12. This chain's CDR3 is CASSLTPPGTSIYNEQFF. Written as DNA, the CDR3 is TGTGCCAGCAGCTTAACCCCACCGGGGACTAGCATATACAATGAGCAGTTCTTC.

CDR3 sequence: CASSNPHRGENQPQHF. The DNA of the CDR3 is TGTGCCAGCAGCAACCCGCACAGGGGTGAAAATCAGCCCCAGCATTTT. The chain uses TRBV21-1 and TRBJ1-5; the table's TRBD1 call for D was not verified on the DNA. TRBV21-1 is marked as a pseudogene. This CDR3 has 16 amino acids.

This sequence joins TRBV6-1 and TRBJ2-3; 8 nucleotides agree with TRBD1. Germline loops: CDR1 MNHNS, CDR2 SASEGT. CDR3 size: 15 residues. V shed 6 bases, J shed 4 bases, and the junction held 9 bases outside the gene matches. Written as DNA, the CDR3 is TGTGCCAGCAGCGGACAGGGATATTCGGCAGATACGCAGTATTTT. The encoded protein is CASSGQGYSADTQYF.

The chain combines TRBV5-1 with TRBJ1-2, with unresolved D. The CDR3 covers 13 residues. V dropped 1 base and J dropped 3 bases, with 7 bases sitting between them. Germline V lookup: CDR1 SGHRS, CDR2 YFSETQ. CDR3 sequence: CASSLTPDYGYTF. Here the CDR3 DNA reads TGCGCCAGCAGCTTGACACCCGACTATGGCTACACCTTC.

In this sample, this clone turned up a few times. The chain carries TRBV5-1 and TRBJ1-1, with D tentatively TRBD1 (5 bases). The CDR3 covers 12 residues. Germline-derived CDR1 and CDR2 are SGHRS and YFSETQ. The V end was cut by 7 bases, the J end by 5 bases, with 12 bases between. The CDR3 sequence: CASGTWGTEAFF. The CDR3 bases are TGCGCCAGCGGTACCTGGGGGACTGAAGCTTTCTTT.

CDR3 nucleotides: TGTGCCAGCAGCGTAAGTACGACTAGCGGGAGTCTCTACAATGAGCAGTTCTTC. Residues: CASSVSTTSGSLYNEQFF. This chain uses TRBV9 with TRBJ2-1; 12 bases align to TRBD2. Germline CDR1 and CDR2: SGDLS and YYNGEE. V trimming: 1 base; J trimming: 3 bases; junction bases outside the gene matches: 8. CDR3 length: 18 amino acids. The full variable domain, in which reference TRBV9 and TRBJ2-1 provide the parts outside the CDR3, is DSGVTQTPKHLITATGQRVTLRCSPRSGDLSVYWYQQSLDQGLQFLIQYYNGEERAKGNILERFSAQQFPDLHSELNLSSLELGDSALYFCASSVSTTSGSLYNEQFFGPGTRLTVL.

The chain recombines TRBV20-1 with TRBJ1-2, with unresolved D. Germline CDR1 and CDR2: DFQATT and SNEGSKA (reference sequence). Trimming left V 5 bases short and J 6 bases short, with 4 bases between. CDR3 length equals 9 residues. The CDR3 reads CSASDGYTF. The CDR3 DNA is TGCAGTGCTTCGGATGGCTACACCTTC.

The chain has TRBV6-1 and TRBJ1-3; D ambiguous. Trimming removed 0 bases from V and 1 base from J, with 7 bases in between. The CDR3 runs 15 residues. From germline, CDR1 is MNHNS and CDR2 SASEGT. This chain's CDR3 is CASSEAGVSGNTIYF. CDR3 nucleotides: TGTGCCAGCAGTGAAGCGGGAGTTTCTGGAAACACCATATATTTT.

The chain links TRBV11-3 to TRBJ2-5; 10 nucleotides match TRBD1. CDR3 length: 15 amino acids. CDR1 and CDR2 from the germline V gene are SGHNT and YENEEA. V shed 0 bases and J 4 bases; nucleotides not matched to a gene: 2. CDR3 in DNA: TGTGCCAGCAGCTTAGAAGGACAGGGGGGAGAGACCCAGTACTTC. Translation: CASSLEGQGGETQYF.

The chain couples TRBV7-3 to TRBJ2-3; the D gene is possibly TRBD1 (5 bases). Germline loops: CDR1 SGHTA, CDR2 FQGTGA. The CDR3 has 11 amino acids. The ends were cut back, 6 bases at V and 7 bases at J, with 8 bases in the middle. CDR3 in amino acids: CASRSGNTQYF. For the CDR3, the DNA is TGTGCCAGCAGATCAGGGAATACGCAGTATTTT.

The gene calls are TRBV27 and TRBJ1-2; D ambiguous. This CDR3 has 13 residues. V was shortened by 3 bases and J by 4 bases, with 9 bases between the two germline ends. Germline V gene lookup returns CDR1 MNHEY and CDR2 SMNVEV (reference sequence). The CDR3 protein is CASSLETGYGYTF. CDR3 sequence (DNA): TGTGCCAGCAGTTTGGAGACTGGCTATGGCTACACCTTC.

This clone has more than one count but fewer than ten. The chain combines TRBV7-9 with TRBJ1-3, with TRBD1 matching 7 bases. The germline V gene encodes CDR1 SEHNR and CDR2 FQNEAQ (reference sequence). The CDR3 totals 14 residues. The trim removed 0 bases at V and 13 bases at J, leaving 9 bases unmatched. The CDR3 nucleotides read TGTGCCAGCAGCTTAGCTTCAGGACAGGAACGGATATATTTT. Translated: CASSLASGQERIYF.

Here the CDR3 DNA reads TGTGCCAGCTCACGGGGGGGGGACAATCAGCCCCAGCATTTT. Translating it yields CASSRGGDNQPQHF. V and J are TRBV18 and TRBJ1-5, with D tentatively TRBD1 (5 bases). Between the trimmed V and J ends, which lost 4 bases and 3 bases, there was a span of 10 bases. CDR1 KGHSH and CDR2 LQKENI come from the germline V gene. The CDR3 length is 14 residues.

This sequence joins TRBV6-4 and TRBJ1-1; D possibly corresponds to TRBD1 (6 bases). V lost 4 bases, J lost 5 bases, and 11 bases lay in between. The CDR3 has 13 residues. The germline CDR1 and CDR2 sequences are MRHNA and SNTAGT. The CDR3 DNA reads TGTGCCAGCAGTGCCTCAGGGGAAACTGAAGCTTTCTTT. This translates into CASSASGETEAFF.